Listed below are T cell receptor beta chains from one sample, sequenced in a study of early T cells in non-severe SARS-CoV-2 infection. TCRdb itself ran the 5' RACE reads through MiXCR, one entry per CDR3 protein. The top ten hold approximately 11% of the sample, which has under 85,000 distinct CDR3 sequences, more than 13% seen once. The sequenced sample consisted of whole blood. The receptors shown here come from an adult who was a healthcare worker with PCR-confirmed SARS-CoV-2 infection or an uninfected control (not recorded which). The CDR3 runs from the conserved cysteine through the conserved F or W. The D gene is left open where the match is weak. Rows give clone size only sometimes, using once, few, many, or a class for an expanded clone.

d_gene | j_gene | abundance | v_gene | CDR3aa | CDR3nt
. | TRBJ1-6 | . | TRBV5-1 | CASSLAGSRWNSPLHF | TGCGCCAGCAGCTTGGCGGGATCAAGATGGAATTCACCCCTCCACTTT
. | TRBJ2-6 | many | TRBV5-1 | CASSLAAWGSGANVLTF | TGCGCCAGCAGCTTGGCGGCGTGGGGATCTGGGGCCAACGTCCTGACTTTC
. | TRBJ2-7 | few | TRBV3-1 | CASTDSYSYEQYF | TGTGCCAGCACGGACAGTTACTCCTACGAGCAGTACTTC
. | TRBJ2-1 | . | TRBV6-1 | CASTHSSSYNEQFF | TGTGCCAGCACCCACTCTAGCTCCTACAATGAGCAGTTCTTC
TRBD2 | TRBJ2-3 | few | TRBV6-6 | CASSYRREDTQYF | TGTGCCAGCAGTTACCGGCGGGAGGATACGCAGTATTTT
. | TRBJ2-7 | few | TRBV28 | CASSPPGQISYEQYF | TGTGCCAGCAGTCCCCCGGGACAAATCTCCTACGAGCAGTACTTC
. | TRBJ2-3 | few | TRBV7-9 | CASSFSLGTQYF | TGTGCCAGCAGCTTCTCCTTAGGGACGCAGTATTTT
. | TRBJ1-3 | . | TRBV12-3/TRBV12-4 | CASNLAGGSENTIYF | TGTGCCAGCAACCTGGCGGGGGGAAGTGAAAACACCATATATTTT
. | TRBJ1-2 | many | TRBV6-2/TRBV6-3 | CASSRAPDGYTF | TGTGCCAGCAGCCGGGCCCCCGATGGCTACACCTTC
. | TRBJ1-5 | many | TRBV11-1 | CASSLGEDQPQHF | TGTGCCAGCAGCCTGGGGGAAGATCAGCCCCAGCATTTT
. | TRBJ1-6 | . | TRBV10-2 | CASRMQGDGSPLHF | TGCGCCAGCAGGATGCAGGGAGATGGATCACCCCTCCACTTT
. | TRBJ1-2 | . | TRBV5-4 | CASSSTGLSGYTF | TGTGCCAGCAGCTCCACCGGGCTGTCGGGCTACACCTTC
TRBD1 | TRBJ2-2 | many | TRBV5-1 | CASSLRDRGAGELFF | TGCGCCAGCAGCCTCCGGGACAGGGGGGCCGGGGAGCTGTTTTTT
. | TRBJ1-5 | . | TRBV12-3/TRBV12-4 | CASTPDGRNQPQHF | TGTGCCAGCACCCCGGACGGACGCAATCAGCCCCAGCATTTT
TRBD2 | TRBJ2-7 | few | TRBV20-1 | CSARILAGGLEQYF | TGCAGTGCTAGAATCCTAGCGGGGGGGCTCGAGCAGTACTTC
. | TRBJ1-4 | few | TRBV28 | CASSGQKLFF | TGTGCCAGCAGTGGACAGAAACTGTTTTTT
. | TRBJ1-1 | few | TRBV5-1 | CASSLSPQEFEAFF | TGCGCCAGCAGCTTATCCCCCCAGGAGTTTGAAGCTTTCTTT
TRBD1 | TRBJ2-7 | . | TRBV18 | CASSQDRGRFEQYF | TGTGCCAGCTCACAGGACAGGGGGCGTTTTGAGCAGTACTTC
. | TRBJ1-1 | . | TRBV20-1 | CSARAGNTEAFF | TGCAGTGCTAGGGCGGGGAACACTGAAGCTTTCTTT
TRBD1 | TRBJ1-1 | . | TRBV3-1 | CASSQGRQGMGAFF | TGTGCCAGCAGCCAAGGGCGACAGGGAATGGGAGCTTTCTTT
TRBD1 | TRBJ2-7 | . | TRBV12-5 | CASGQQGQISYEQYF | TGTGCTAGTGGCCAGCAGGGACAGATCTCCTACGAGCAGTACTTC
. | TRBJ2-3 | many | TRBV6-1 | CASSETLPDTQYF | TGTGCCAGCAGTGAAACATTACCAGATACGCAGTATTTT
. | TRBJ2-6 | few | TRBV6-2/TRBV6-3 | CASSYRGSGANVLTF | TGTGCCAGCAGTTACAGGGGCTCTGGGGCCAACGTCCTGACTTTC
. | TRBJ2-5 | few | TRBV3-1 | CASSHTYQETQYF | TGTGCCAGCAGCCACACCTACCAAGAGACCCAGTACTTC
TRBD1 | TRBJ2-5 | few | TRBV7-9 | CASSSPTGTAPSRETQYF | TGTGCCAGCAGCTCCCCAACCGGGACAGCTCCGTCGCGGGAGACCCAGTACTTC
. | TRBJ2-2 | few | TRBV6-1 | CASSEFLADNTGELFF | TGTGCCAGCAGTGAATTCCTAGCAGACAACACCGGGGAGCTGTTTTTT
. | TRBJ1-1 | . | TRBV5-5 | CASSLLVGGWTEAFF | TGTGCCAGCAGCTTGCTAGTCGGGGGCTGGACTGAAGCTTTCTTT
. | TRBJ1-1 | . | TRBV5-1 | CASSAHHGDTEAFF | TGCGCCAGCAGCGCCCACCACGGGGACACTGAAGCTTTCTTT
TRBD2 | TRBJ2-7 | few | TRBV14 | CASSGRLAGFSYEQYF | TGTGCCAGCAGCGGTCGACTAGCGGGGTTTAGCTACGAGCAGTACTTC
. | TRBJ1-2 | . | TRBV12-3/TRBV12-4 | CASSLVPGGGYTF | TGTGCCAGCAGTTTAGTGCCGGGCGGCGGCTACACCTTC
. | TRBJ1-1 | . | TRBV6-6 | CASSYSPGPLEAFF | TGTGCCAGCAGTTACTCTCCAGGGCCCTTGGAAGCTTTCTTT
. | TRBJ2-1 | few | TRBV6-5 | CASRSQPVSSYNEQFF | TGTGCCAGCAGGTCCCAGCCAGTTTCCTCCTACAATGAGCAGTTCTTC
. | TRBJ2-5 | many | TRBV28 | CASRTGTRSNGETQYF | TGTGCCAGCAGAACCGGGACGAGGAGTAACGGAGAGACCCAGTACTTC
TRBD1 | TRBJ1-1 | many | TRBV20-1 | CSARDLAGGDTEAFF | TGCAGTGCTAGAGATCTCGCAGGGGGGGACACTGAAGCTTTCTTT
TRBD1 | TRBJ2-7 | few | TRBV20-1 | CSAAAGQESLEQYF | TGCAGTGCGGCTGCGGGACAGGAGTCTCTCGAGCAGTACTTC
TRBD2 | TRBJ2-3 | many | TRBV7-2 | CASSLGAGGLTDTQYF | TGTGCCAGCAGCTTAGGAGCGGGGGGCCTCACAGATACGCAGTATTTT
. | TRBJ2-2 | . | TRBV9 | CASSVERRDTGELFF | TGTGCCAGCAGCGTAGAGAGGCGGGACACCGGGGAGCTGTTTTTT
. | TRBJ2-1 | . | TRBV9 | CASSVAGVTLYEQFF | TGTGCCAGCAGCGTAGCGGGGGTGACCCTTTATGAGCAGTTCTTC
TRBD2 | TRBJ2-3 | few | TRBV27 | CASSPFPWRGGGDTQYF | TGTGCCAGCAGCCCGTTCCCGTGGCGGGGGGGCGGAGATACGCAGTATTTT
TRBD1 | TRBJ2-2 | many | TRBV28 | CASSLDGTGVTGELFF | TGTGCCAGCAGTTTGGATGGGACAGGGGTCACCGGGGAGCTGTTTTTT
TRBD2 | TRBJ2-2 | . | TRBV6-4 | CASSQRGDTGELFF | TGTGCCAGCAGTCAGCGGGGAGACACCGGGGAGCTGTTTTTT
. | TRBJ1-2 | many | TRBV7-9 | CASSLAHDRAGYTF | TGTGCCAGCAGCTTAGCGCATGATCGAGCTGGCTACACCTTC
. | TRBJ2-7 | . | TRBV6-5 | CASRNPGLYEQYF | TGTGCCAGCCGAAACCCAGGATTATACGAGCAGTACTTC
. | TRBJ1-6 | many | TRBV30 | CAWTGKVLDNSPLHF | TGTGCCTGGACAGGGAAGGTTTTGGACAATTCACCCCTCCACTTT
. | TRBJ2-1 | few | TRBV10-3 | CAISALYEQFF | TGTGCCATCAGTGCACTCTATGAGCAGTTCTTC
TRBD2 | TRBJ2-3 | . | TRBV10-1 | CASSVGGLAGPIQQYF | TGCGCCAGCAGTGTCGGGGGACTAGCGGGACCGATACAGCAGTATTTT
TRBD1 | TRBJ2-7 | . | TRBV4-2 | CASSQDRDSYYEQYF | TGTGCCAGCAGCCAAGACCGGGACAGCTACTACGAGCAGTACTTC
TRBD1 | TRBJ1-1 | . | TRBV12-3/TRBV12-4 | CASSPRQGVEAFF | TGTGCCAGCAGTCCCCGACAGGGGGTTGAAGCTTTCTTT
. | TRBJ1-5 | . | TRBV5-1 | CASSKDYSNQPQHF | TGCGCCAGCAGCAAGGATTATAGCAATCAGCCCCAGCATTTT
. | TRBJ2-2 | . | TRBV28 | CASSLSGLGQTTNTGELFF | TGTGCCAGCAGTTTATCGGGTCTGGGGCAGACGACGAACACCGGGGAGCTGTTTTTT
. | TRBJ2-1 | . | TRBV7-6 | CASSPLKAEQFF | TGTGCCAGCAGCCCCCTAAAAGCAGAGCAGTTCTTC
TRBD1 | TRBJ1-6 | . | TRBV6-2/TRBV6-3 | CASSYPPGQHNSPLHF | TGTGCCAGCAGTTACCCCCCGGGACAGCATAATTCACCCCTCCACTTT
. | TRBJ2-5 | . | TRBV7-2 | CASSSPGPQETQYF | TGTGCCAGCAGCTCACCTGGACCTCAAGAGACCCAGTACTTC
TRBD1 | TRBJ1-4 | few | TRBV18 | CASSHRGDGEKLFF | TGTGCCAGCTCACACAGGGGGGATGGTGAAAAACTGTTTTTT
. | TRBJ1-1 | . | TRBV30 | CAWTQDPTEAFF | TGTGCCTGGACTCAGGACCCGACTGAAGCTTTCTTT